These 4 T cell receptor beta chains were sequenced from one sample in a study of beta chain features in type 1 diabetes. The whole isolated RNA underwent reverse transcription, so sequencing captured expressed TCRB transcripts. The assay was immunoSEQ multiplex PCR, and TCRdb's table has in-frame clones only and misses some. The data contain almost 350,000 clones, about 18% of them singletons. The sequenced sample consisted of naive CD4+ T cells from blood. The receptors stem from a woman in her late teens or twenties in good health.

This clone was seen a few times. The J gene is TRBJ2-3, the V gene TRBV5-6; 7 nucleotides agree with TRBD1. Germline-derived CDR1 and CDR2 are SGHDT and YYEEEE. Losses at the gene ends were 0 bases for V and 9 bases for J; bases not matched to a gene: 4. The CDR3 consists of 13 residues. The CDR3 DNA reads TGTGCCAGCAGCTTGGAGGGGGCCACCACGCAGTATTTT. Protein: CASSLEGATTQYF.

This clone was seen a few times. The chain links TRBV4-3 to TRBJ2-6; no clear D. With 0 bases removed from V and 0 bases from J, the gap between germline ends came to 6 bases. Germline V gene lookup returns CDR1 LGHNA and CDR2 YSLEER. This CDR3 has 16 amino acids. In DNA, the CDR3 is TGCGCCAGCAGCCAAGATGTAGTCTCTGGGGCCAACGTCCTGACTTTC. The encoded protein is CASSQDVVSGANVLTF.

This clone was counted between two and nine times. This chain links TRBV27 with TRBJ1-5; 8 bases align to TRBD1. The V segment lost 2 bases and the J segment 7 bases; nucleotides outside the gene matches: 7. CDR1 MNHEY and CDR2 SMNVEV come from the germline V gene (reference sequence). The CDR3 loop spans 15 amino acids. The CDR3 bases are TGTGCCAGCAGTTTACAGGGGGCGGTAGTCCAGCCCCAGCATTTT. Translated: CASSLQGAVVQPQHF.

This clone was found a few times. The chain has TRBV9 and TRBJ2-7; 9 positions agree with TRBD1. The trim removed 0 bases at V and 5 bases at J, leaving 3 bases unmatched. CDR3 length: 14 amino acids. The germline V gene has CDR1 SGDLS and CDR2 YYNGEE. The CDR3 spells CASSVVGQGNEQYF. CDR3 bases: TGTGCCAGCAGCGTAGTCGGACAGGGGAACGAGCAGTACTTC.